What follows are 20 T cell receptor beta chains derived from one specimen sequenced in a study of blood T cell repertoires in COVID-19. Measured with immunoSEQ multiplex PCR; TCRdb has only the in-frame clones, and not every one. The sample has roughly 280,000 clones, 86% seen once. The material sequenced was peripheral blood. The receptors were sampled from a man in his forties with active or convalescent COVID-19.

DNA for the CDR3: TGTGCCAGCAGTTTAGGCAGGGGTGACACTGAAGCTTTCTTT. Its protein is CASSLGRGDTEAFF. V gene TRBV28 combines with J gene TRBJ1-1; D might be TRBD1 (6 bases). The CDR3 is made up of 14 amino acids. CDR1 and CDR2 from the germline V gene are MDHEN and SYDVKM. Trimming removed 2 bases from V and 3 bases from J, with 10 bases in between.

V usage is TRBV2 and J usage is TRBJ2-1; 12 nucleotides match TRBD2. The CDR3 is 15 amino acids. Trimming cost V 6 bases and J 7 bases; bases outside gene matches: 7. CDR1 is SNHLY, CDR2 FYNNEI, per germline. The CDR3 DNA reads as TGTGCCAGCAGATCCGGGACTAGCGGGTTTAATGAGCAGTTCTTC. This sequence encodes CASRSGTSGFNEQFF.

The V call is TRBV30, the J call TRBJ1-1; 9 bases map to TRBD1. The germline gives CDR1 GTSNPN, CDR2 SVGIG (reference sequence). This CDR3 contains 13 residues. V shed 4 bases, J shed 4 bases, and the junction held 4 bases outside the gene matches. The chain's CDR3 is CAWNRGRGTEAFF. CDR3 nucleotide sequence: TGTGCCTGGAACAGGGGGCGCGGCACTGAAGCTTTCTTT. Using reference TRBV30 and TRBJ1-1 for the parts outside the CDR3, the full variable domain is SQTIHQWPATLVQPVGSPLSLECTVEGTSNPNLYWYRQAAGRGLQLLFYSVGIGQISSEVPQNLSASRPQDRQFILSSKKLLLSDSGFYLCAWNRGRGTEAFFGQGTRLTVV.

V gene TRBV11-2 combines with J gene TRBJ2-7; perhaps TRBD2 as D (5 bases). Trimming left V 7 bases short and J 5 bases short, with 12 bases between. Germline assignment: CDR1 SGHAT and CDR2 FQNNGV. This CDR3 contains 12 residues. Here the CDR3 DNA reads TGTGCCAGCACACAGAAGGGAGACGAGCAGTACTTC. Translated, it gives CASTQKGDEQYF.

This chain connects TRBV27 to TRBJ2-7, with no clear D. With 2 bases removed from V and 2 bases from J, the gap between germline ends came to 7 bases. Looked up from germline, CDR1 is MNHEY and CDR2 is SMNVEV (reference sequence). The CDR3 totals 13 residues. The CDR3 DNA is TGTGCCAGCAGTTTAGGCCCCGCCTACGAGCAGTACTTC. It specifies CASSLGPAYEQYF.

The chain is built from TRBV2 and TRBJ2-5; D call uncertain. CDR1 and CDR2 (germline): SNHLY, FYNNEI. The V end lost 4 bases, the J end lost 4 bases, and 4 bases lay between the germline ends. The CDR3 sequence is 11 residues long. CDR3 nucleotides: TGTGCCAGCAGTGTCGGAGAGACCCAGTACTTC. Its translation is CASSVGETQYF.

This clone has a handful of counts. The chain recombines TRBV6-6 with TRBJ1-6; D is ambiguous. Trimming stripped 4 bases from V and 2 bases from J, with 9 bases between. Per the germline V gene, CDR1 is MNHNY and CDR2 is SVGAGI (reference sequence). The CDR3 loop spans 15 amino acids. CDR3 region: CASSLGSPYNSPLHF. CDR3 nucleotides: TGTGCCAGCAGTTTAGGGAGCCCCTATAATTCACCCCTCCACTTT.

The chain combines TRBV12-3 or TRBV12-4 with TRBJ1-1; unclear D gene. The CDR3 spans 12 residues. V dropped 3 bases and J dropped 3 bases, with 5 bases sitting between them. Written as DNA, the CDR3 is TGTGCCAGCAGTTTCTCGGACACTGAAGCTTTCTTT. It specifies CASSFSDTEAFF.

This clone was seen just once. V and J are TRBV11-2 and TRBJ2-1; the D gene is possibly TRBD1 (5 bases). Trimming stripped 5 bases from V and 5 bases from J, with 16 bases between. The CDR3 has 15 amino acids. Germline CDR1 is SGHAT and CDR2 is FQNNGV. The CDR3 DNA sequence: TGTGCCAGCAGCCCAGTCAGGGAACGCCACAATGAGCAGTTCTTC. This codes for CASSPVRERHNEQFF.

The chain carries TRBV12-3 or TRBV12-4 and TRBJ1-6; 9 bases are shared with TRBD1. This CDR3 contains 13 residues. Trimming at V came to 5 bases and at J to 8 bases, leaving 1 base not matched to a gene. CDR3 in DNA: TGTGCCAGCAGTCGACAGGGGGATTCACCCCTCCACTTT. It translates to CASSRQGDSPLHF.

The chain combines TRBV30 with TRBJ1-1; D gene unclear. CDR1 and CDR2 (germline): GTSNPN, SVGIG (reference sequence). This CDR3 is 12 amino acids long. V dropped 4 bases and J dropped 8 bases, with 14 bases sitting between them. The CDR3 bases are TGTGCCTGGACGGATTTACGCGGGGAAGCTTTCTTT. Translation gives CAWTDLRGEAFF. Full variable domain (rest looked up from reference TRBV30 and TRBJ1-1): SQTIHQWPATLVQPVGSPLSLECTVEGTSNPNLYWYRQAAGRGLQLLFYSVGIGQISSEVPQNLSASRPQDRQFILSSKKLLLSDSGFYLCAWTDLRGEAFFGQGTRLTVV.

The rearrangement uses TRBV5-4 and TRBJ1-2; D is undetermined. The germline V gene has CDR1 SGHNT and CDR2 YYREEE (reference sequence). CDR3 length: 13 amino acids. Trimming removed 0 bases from V and 6 bases from J, with 9 bases in between. CDR3 amino acids: CASSLAQVDGYTF. The CDR3 DNA reads as TGTGCCAGCAGCTTGGCCCAGGTAGATGGCTACACCTTC.

As for this clone: Other DNA sequences in this sample translate to the same CDR3. The chain recombines TRBV18 with TRBJ2-6, with TRBD1 matching 10 bases. The CDR3 loop spans 18 amino acids. CDR1 is KGHSH and CDR2 is LQKENI in the germline V gene. Trimming took 4 bases from V and 0 from J; bases not matched to a gene: 6. The CDR3 region is CASSLTGTGASGANVLTF. CDR3 in DNA: TGTGCCAGCTCACTAACCGGGACAGGGGCCTCTGGGGCCAACGTCCTGACTTTC.

Regarding this clone: Other DNA sequences of this sample code for an identical CDR3. CDR3 nucleotide sequence: TGCGCCAGCAGCGGGGGACAGCTTAACACTGAAGCTTTCTTT. Encoded protein: CASSGGQLNTEAFF. This sequence joins TRBV5-1 and TRBJ1-1; 7 nucleotides agree with TRBD1. In germline, CDR1 is SGHRS, CDR2 YFSETQ. This CDR3 spans 14 amino acids. The V segment lost 4 bases and the J segment 2 bases; nucleotides outside the gene matches: 5.

The gene calls are TRBV7-2 and TRBJ2-7; TRBD2 agrees at 9 bases. Trimming removed 2 bases from V and 5 bases from J; junction bases left unmatched: 7. The CDR3 is made up of 15 amino acids. The germline CDR1 and CDR2 sequences are SGHTA and FQGNSA. CDR3 in DNA: TGTGCCAGCAGCTTAAGCGGGAGGAGAGGCAACGAGCAGTACTTC. Its translation is CASSLSGRRGNEQYF. Looking up the rest from reference TRBV7-2 and TRBJ2-7 gives the full variable domain: GAGVSQSPSNKVTEKGKDVELRCDPISGHTALYWYRQSLGQGLEFLIYFQGNSAPDKSGLPSDRFSAERTGGSVSTLTIQRTQQEDSAVYLCASSLSGRRGNEQYFGPGTRLTVT.

This clone was detected once. This rearrangement joins TRBV15 to TRBJ1-2; D uncertain. CDR1 is LNHNV and CDR2 is YYDKDF in the germline V gene (reference sequence). CDR3 size: 17 residues. Trimming removed 3 bases from V and 9 bases from J, with 26 bases in between. CDR3 nucleotides: TGTGCCACCAGCAGCCGGAGCGCCGAGCGCGTCCCTTTGAGCTACACCTTC. Translating it yields CATSSRSAERVPLSYTF.

The rearrangement links TRBV7-9 to TRBJ2-7; D gene uncertain. CDR1 and CDR2 (germline): SEHNR, FQNEAQ (reference sequence). Between the trimmed V and J ends, which lost 5 bases and 6 bases, there was a span of 11 bases. This CDR3 region has 12 residues. CDR3 bases: TGTGCCAGCAGCGAGACACCCGGCGAGCAGTACTTC. Translated, it gives CASSETPGEQYF.

The genes are TRBV28 and TRBJ1-6; D is ambiguous. There are 15 residues in the CDR3. In germline, CDR1 is MDHEN, CDR2 SYDVKM. Trimming left V 9 bases short and J 0 bases short, with 12 bases between. The DNA of the CDR3 is TGTGCCAGTTCCCTTCGGAGCTCCTATAATTCACCCCTCCACTTT. This encodes CASSLRSSYNSPLHF. The whole variable domain, filled in from reference TRBV28 and TRBJ1-6, reads DVKVTQSSRYLVKRTGEKVFLECVQDMDHENMFWYRQDPGLGLRLIYFSYDVKMKEKGDIPEGYSVSREKKERFSLILESASTNQTSMYLCASSLRSSYNSPLHFGNGTRLTVT.

The chain joins TRBV7-9 to TRBJ2-3; tentatively, D is TRBD1 (5 bases). Per the germline V gene, CDR1 is SEHNR and CDR2 is FQNEAQ (reference sequence). The germline V and J ends were trimmed by 1 base and 3 bases, with 11 bases remaining between them. This CDR3 is built from 15 residues. The CDR3, as DNA: TGTGCCAGCAGCTTAGAGGGGCAGGGAACAGATACGCAGTATTTT. Translating it yields CASSLEGQGTDTQYF.

The chain links TRBV5-4 to TRBJ2-7; 9 bases fit TRBD1. Unmatched junction bases numbered 10, after V lost 4 bases and J lost 2 bases. The germline V gene encodes CDR1 SGHNT and CDR2 YYREEE (reference sequence). This CDR3 is 16 amino acids long. Written as DNA, the CDR3 is TGTGCCAGCAGCACCGCTAAGACAGGGGGACCCTACGAGCAGTACTTC. This sequence encodes CASSTAKTGGPYEQYF.